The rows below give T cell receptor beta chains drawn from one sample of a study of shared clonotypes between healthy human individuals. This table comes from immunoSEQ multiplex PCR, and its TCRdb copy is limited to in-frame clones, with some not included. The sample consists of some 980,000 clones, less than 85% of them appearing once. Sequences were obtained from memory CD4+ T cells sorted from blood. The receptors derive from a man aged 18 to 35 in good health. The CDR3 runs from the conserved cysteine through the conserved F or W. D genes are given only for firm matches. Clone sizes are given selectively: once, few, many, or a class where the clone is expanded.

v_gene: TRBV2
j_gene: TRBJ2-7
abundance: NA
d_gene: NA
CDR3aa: CATGLSRSGYEQYF
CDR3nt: TGTGCCACTGGTCTGTCCCGCAGCGGCTACGAGCAGTACTTC

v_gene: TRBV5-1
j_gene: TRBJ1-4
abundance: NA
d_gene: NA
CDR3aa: CASSALPATNEKLFF
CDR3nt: TGCGCCAGCAGCGCCCTACCCGCAACTAATGAAAAACTGTTTTTT

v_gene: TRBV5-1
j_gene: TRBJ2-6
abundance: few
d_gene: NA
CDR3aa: CASSLTVSGANVLTF
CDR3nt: TGCGCCAGCAGCTTGACGGTCTCTGGGGCCAACGTCCTGACTTTC

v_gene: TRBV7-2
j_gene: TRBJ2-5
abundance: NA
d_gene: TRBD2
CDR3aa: CASSSQGLAQETQYF
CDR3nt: TGTGCCAGCAGCTCCCAAGGACTAGCTCAAGAGACCCAGTACTTC

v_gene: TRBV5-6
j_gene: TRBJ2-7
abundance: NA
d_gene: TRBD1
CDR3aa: CASSWSPTGVNYEQYF
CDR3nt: TGTGCCAGCAGCTGGAGCCCGACAGGGGTTAACTACGAGCAGTACTTC

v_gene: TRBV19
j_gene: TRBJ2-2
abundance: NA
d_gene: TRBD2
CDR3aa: CASSIGGGGGRELFF
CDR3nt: TGTGCCAGTAGTATAGGCGGCGGGGGTGGCCGGGAGCTGTTTTTT

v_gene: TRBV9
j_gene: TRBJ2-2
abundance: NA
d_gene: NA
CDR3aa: CASSSPPGAGELFF
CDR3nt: TGTGCCAGCAGCTCCCCTCCGGGGGCCGGGGAGCTGTTTTTT

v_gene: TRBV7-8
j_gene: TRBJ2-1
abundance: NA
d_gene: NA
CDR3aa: CASSPTRGSYNEQFF
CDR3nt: TGTGCCAGCAGCCCTACTCGCGGCTCCTACAATGAGCAGTTCTTC

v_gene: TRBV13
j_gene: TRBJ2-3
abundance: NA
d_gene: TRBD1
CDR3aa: CASSSGGDRARNTQYF
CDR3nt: TGTGCCAGCAGTTCTGGGGGGGACAGGGCCCGCAATACGCAGTATTTT

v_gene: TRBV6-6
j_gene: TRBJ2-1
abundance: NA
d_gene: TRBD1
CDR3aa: CASSLQWTGYNEQFF
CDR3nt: TGTGCCAGCAGCCTCCAATGGACAGGGTACAATGAGCAGTTCTTC

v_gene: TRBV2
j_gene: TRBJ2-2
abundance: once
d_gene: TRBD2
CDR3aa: CASSTLAGVDTGELFF
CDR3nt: TGTGCCAGCAGTACCCTAGCGGGGGTGGACACCGGGGAGCTGTTTTTT

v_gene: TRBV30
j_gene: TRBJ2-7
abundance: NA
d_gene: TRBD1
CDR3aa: CACPGTDYEQYF
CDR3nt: TGTGCCTGTCCCGGGACAGACTACGAGCAGTACTTC

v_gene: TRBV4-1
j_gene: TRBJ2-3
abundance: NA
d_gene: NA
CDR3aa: CASSQAAFSTDTQYF
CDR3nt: TGCGCCAGCAGCCAAGCTGCCTTTAGCACAGATACGCAGTATTTT

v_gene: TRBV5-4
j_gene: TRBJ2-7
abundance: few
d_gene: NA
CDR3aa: CASSLDRPYEQYF
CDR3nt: TGTGCCAGCAGCTTAGACAGACCATACGAGCAGTACTTC

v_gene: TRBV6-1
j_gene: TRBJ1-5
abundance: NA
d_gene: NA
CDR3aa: CASSEIPPSPQHF
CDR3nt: TGTGCCAGCAGTGAAATCCCTCCCTCACCCCAGCATTTT

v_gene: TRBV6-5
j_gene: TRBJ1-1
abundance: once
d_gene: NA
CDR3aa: CASSSSMNTEAFF
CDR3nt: TGTGCCAGCAGTTCCTCTATGAACACTGAAGCTTTCTTT

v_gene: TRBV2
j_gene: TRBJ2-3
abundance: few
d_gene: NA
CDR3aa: CASSEVRGSDTQYF
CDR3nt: TGTGCCAGCAGTGAAGTTAGGGGATCAGATACGCAGTATTTT